The entry that follows covers one T cell receptor (beta chain) sequence. Its antigen is unknown. Sequencing used immunoSEQ multiplex PCR; TCRdb keeps in-frame clones, though not all of them. The sample includes some 130,000 clones, roughly 91% of them seen just once. These data are taken from a study of T cell responses to AZD1222 COVID-19 vaccine. Study observations and caveats: The span of vaccine-associated CD4 TCRs extended across spike, with dominance at 160-218 and 743-854.

This CDR3 is 15 amino acids long. Per the germline V gene, CDR1 is GTSNPN and CDR2 is SVGIG (reference sequence). Losses at the gene ends were 5 bases for V and 0 bases for J; bases not matched to a gene: 8. Sequenced here: peripheral blood, sampled on day 0 of AZD1222 vaccination. The clonotype comes from an adult in good health. V is TRBV30 and J is TRBJ2-3; TRBD1 matches 7 bases. CDR3 nucleotides: TGTGCCTGGCCCTCCGGACAGGTTAGCACAGATACGCAGTATTTT. Protein: CAWPSGQVSTDTQYF.